What follows is one T cell receptor beta chain and its context. The antigen remains unidentified. Per sample, the assay covered 85,000 to 100,000 TCR templates. The data were produced by immunoSEQ multiplex PCR, yet TCRdb's version contains in-frame clones alone and is incomplete. The repertoire holds about 100,000 clones, with roughly 94% as singletons. These data come from a study of siplizumab effects on memory and regulatory T cells. Findings and limits, study-wide: Naive T cells were seen as more diverse than memory cells and as major alloresponse contributors. For mappable alloreactive CD4+ clones, the mean Treg-derived fraction was around 69% with siplizumab and approximately 30% in controls.

Trimming pared 7 bases from V and 2 bases from J, leaving 19 bases between. Germline CDR1 reads SGHVS; CDR2 reads FQNEAQ. CDR3 length: 16 residues. The receptor was derived from a human donor in good health. The sample consisted of non-Treg CD4+ T cells sorted from blood. The chain combines TRBV7-8 with TRBJ2-3, with D perhaps TRBD2 (6 bases). The CDR3 nucleotides read TGTGCCAGCACCTCACCGGGACTTCACCTCACAGATACGCAGTATTTT. This encodes CASTSPGLHLTDTQYF.